The sequence of this T cell receptor (beta chain) was determined in a study of breast tumors, draining lymph nodes, adjacent tissues. The V end was cut by 9 bases, the J end by 5 bases, with 8 bases between. Germline CDR1 reads SNHLY; CDR2 reads FYNNEI. The CDR3 has 11 amino acids. Samples came from axillary lymph nodes draining the breast cancer. In TCRdb, the multiplex PCR reads were re-called with MiXCR into one record per CDR3 protein. Seen here are nearly 200,000 distinct CDR3 sequences, 25% to 40% observed once, and the top ten hold 4% to 5.5%. This clonotype was counted ten times or more. Material for sequencing was axillary lymph node tissue. The sequence came from a female donor with breast cancer. Some clones in this sample may be carry-over from other donors' samples. This chain links TRBV2 with TRBJ2-1; D gene ambiguous. Written as DNA, the CDR3 is TGTGCCAGTCAGGCGAACAATGAGCAGTTCTTC. It is translated as CASQANNEQFF.